Reported below is one TCR beta chain. Its specific antigen is unknown. Qualities for individual bases were not recorded, and no much larger clone is one base off. Peripheral blood CD8+ and CD4+ T cells from healthy donors, Susac syndrome patients and multiple sclerosis patients were profiled by high-throughput TCR beta sequencing. Recently defined diagnostic criteria for definite or probable disease were met by the Susac syndrome patients. Bulk CD8+ and CD4+ T cells were purified by magnetic negative isolation, whereas CD8+ TEMRA cells were enriched by FACS. Blood was collected in EDTA tubes and processed within 24 hours, with PBMCs isolated through density gradient centrifugation. PBMCs intended for TCR sequencing were cryopreserved in liquid nitrogen and thawed later in a water bath at 37 degrees C. A purity of at least 90% was achieved for sorted or isolated CD4+, CD8+ and CD8+ TEMRA cells. RNA was extracted using the RNeasy kit, and about 0.45 to 1 ug of the RNA was reverse transcribed with random hexamers. The immunoSEQ multiplex PCR assay, which covers 54 Vbeta and 13 Jbeta segments, was used to amplify TCR beta CDR3 regions. PCR amplification bias was corrected using a synthetic template baseline for primer optimization and computational correction. Concerning the study's data processing: Reads were assigned to V, D and J genes according to IMGT and analyzed in immunoSEQ Analyzer, with only productive sequences retained. Clonality was calculated as one minus the Shannon entropy normalized by log2 of the number of productive unique sequences. For each patient and control, public and private clones were evaluated within the 100 most prevalent clones. Clones were defined as Susac-specific if absent from the healthy and MS cohorts, from around 1,100 published viral clones and from other ImmuneACCESS disease sequences. TCRdb reworked the public reads: Q25 trimming with fastp, MiXCR clone assembly, productive beta chains retained. Records with the same CDR3 protein are collapsed into one entry carrying the most frequent genes and DNA. For this entry, the V and J calls and clone size follow TCRdb and not the study's own pipeline. This sample gives 150,000 to 200,000 distinct CDR3 sequences in total; about 91% of them show up just once. Clones ranked in the top ten supply about 0.1% of the sample.

The source of the sample is a study of CD8 T cells in Susac syndrome (dated by TCRdb to about 2019). Describing the broader study: Of the Susac syndrome patients who were sequenced, roughly six had clinically active disease and roughly eight were in clinical remission. The study used repertoire sequencing to test whether antigen drove CD8+ T cell activation and differentiation in Susac syndrome. At blood withdrawal, Susac syndrome patients were therapy-naive, treated with corticosteroids (with IVIg additionally given to some), or treated with IVIg alone.

Overall results and qualifications from the work: In the CD4+ T cell repertoire of Susac syndrome patients, clonal expansion was not detected. The study acknowledged that relatively few individuals were included in the TCR sequencing and HLA analysis.

The CDR3 sequence holds 13 residues, the cysteine and phenylalanine included. Only the CDR3 DNA stays, 39 bases, in frame from base 1. The germline V gene (reference sequence) sets CDR1 to LGHDT and CDR2 to YNNKEL. V is reduced by 1 base and J by 7 bases, leaving a spacing of 10 bases between them. This receptor chain uses TRBV3-1 and TRBJ2-5; TRBD1 is possibly the D segment (6 matching bases). The sample comprised CD4+ T cells from PBMCs. This TCR was recovered from a human donor with Susac syndrome. The DNA sequence reads TGTGCCAGCAGCCAAGGGGGGCATGGGACCCAGTACTTC. This is translated as CASSQGGHGTQYF.